This TCR beta chain emerged from a study of T-cell memory formation after mild COVID-19. On the study more broadly: In these data, TCR clusters were largely donor specific.

Study-level results: Contracting clones from day 15 to 85 showed balanced CD4/CD8; later expanders favored CD4+. Nothing showed for sure that second-wave clones peaking on day 37 were SARS-CoV-2 specific.

TCRdb itself ran the 5' RACE reads through MiXCR, one entry per CDR3 protein. The sample lists about 470,000 distinct CDR3 sequences, around 27% occurring once. This clonotype was picked up a small number of times. Its antigen is as yet unknown. Trimming left V 4 bases short and J 2 bases short, with 13 bases between. The CDR3 runs 15 residues. In germline, CDR1 is SGHRS, CDR2 YFSETQ. The receptor's source is an adult woman who had mild COVID-19 (a few samples of this study predate the infection). Cell type and time point are not known. The rearrangement links TRBV5-1 to TRBJ2-1, with a weak D call TRBD1 (6 bases). Material for sequencing was PBMCs or a T cell subset sorted from them (not recorded which). The CDR3: CASSPTGHPYNEQFF. As DNA, the CDR3 is TGCGCCAGCAGCCCGACAGGACACCCCTACAATGAGCAGTTCTTC.